Below are 25 T cell receptor beta chains sequenced from a single sample in a study of shared clonotypes between healthy human individuals. Clones were sequenced by immunoSEQ multiplex PCR, and TCRdb holds only the in-frame ones, with some missing. The table lists around 720,000 clones, roughly 72% of them singletons. Sequencing was performed on memory CD4+ T cells sorted from blood. The subset here: CD45RA-negative fraction. These TCRs come from a woman aged 25 to 45 in good health.

This clone was seen a few times. The V and J genes are TRBV7-3 and TRBJ2-3, with 8 bases fitting TRBD2. Unmatched junction bases numbered 7, after V lost 5 bases and J lost 6 bases. The CDR3 covers 14 residues. From germline, CDR1 is SGHTA and CDR2 FQGTGA. The CDR3 region is CASSTIAGPDTQYF. CDR3 nucleotides: TGTGCCAGCAGCACCATAGCGGGGCCGGATACGCAGTATTTT.

The chain joins TRBV27 to TRBJ2-5, with 10 bases fitting TRBD2. Germline loops: CDR1 MNHEY, CDR2 SMNVEV (reference sequence). The length of the CDR3 is 16 residues. V lost 4 bases, J lost 1 base, and 6 bases stayed unmatched. CDR3 loop: CASSSYGLAVQETQYF. The CDR3 DNA follows: TGTGCCAGCAGTTCGTACGGACTAGCGGTCCAAGAGACCCAGTACTTC.

This chain joins TRBV5-1 and TRBJ1-1, with no clear D. V was cut by 5 bases and J by 2 bases, with 10 bases left in between. The CDR3 is 13 amino acids. CDR1 and CDR2 (germline): SGHRS, YFSETQ. CDR3 in DNA: TGCGCCAGCAGTCTTAACAGTAACACTGAAGCTTTCTTT. Translated: CASSLNSNTEAFF.

This clone was found once. This rearrangement joins TRBV4-1 to TRBJ1-4; 8 nucleotides agree with TRBD1. This CDR3 spans 14 amino acids. The V gene's germline CDR1 is MGHRA and CDR2 YSYEKL. V was clipped by 3 bases and J by 9 bases; unmatched bases: 6. CDR3 in amino acids: CASSQTGARKKLFF. The CDR3 nucleotides are TGCGCCAGCAGCCAGACAGGGGCAAGGAAAAAACTGTTTTTT.

This clone was picked up one time. The chain joins TRBV19 to TRBJ2-5; TRBD1 matches at 11 bases. This CDR3 is 15 amino acids long. Trimming removed 7 bases from V and 5 bases from J; junction bases left unmatched: 9. Germline V gene sequence: CDR1 LNHDA, CDR2 SQIVND (reference sequence). CDR3 DNA sequence: TGTGCCAGTAAGGTAGGACAGGGGGCTGAGGAGACCCAGTACTTC. Translating it yields CASKVGQGAEETQYF.

The V gene is TRBV25-1, the J gene TRBJ2-5; no reliable D call. Germline V gene lookup returns CDR1 MGHDK and CDR2 SYGVNS. The V end lost 1 base, the J end lost 3 bases, and 12 bases lay between the germline ends. The CDR3 has 15 residues. The CDR3 reads CASSELEIKEETQYF. CDR3 nucleotides: TGTGCCAGCAGTGAATTAGAGATTAAGGAAGAGACCCAGTACTTC. Combining the CDR3 with reference TRBV25-1 and TRBJ2-5 gives the whole variable domain EADIYQTPRYLVIGTGKKITLECSQTMGHDKMYWYQQDPGMELHLIHYSYGVNSTEKGDLSSESTVSRIRTEHFPLTLESARPSHTSQYLCASSELEIKEETQYFGPGTRLLVL.

The V gene is TRBV6-1, the J gene TRBJ1-5; no clear D. Trimming shortened V by 1 base and J by 4 bases, and 5 bases separated the two germline ends. The CDR3 extends over 13 amino acids. CDR1 MNHNS and CDR2 SASEGT come from the germline V gene. CDR3 amino acids: CASSEERNQPQHF. The CDR3 DNA follows: TGTGCCAGCAGTGAAGAGCGGAATCAGCCCCAGCATTTT.

The chain carries TRBV6-5 and TRBJ1-5; TRBD1 matches 7 bases. Germline V CDR1 and CDR2: MNHEY, SVGAGI. The CDR3 contains 15 residues. V gave up 6 bases and J gave up 6 bases; unmatched junction bases: 11. CDR3 coding DNA: TGTGCCAGCAGCCAAAGGGGGCGAGCAGGTCAGCCCCAGCATTTT. Translated: CASSQRGRAGQPQHF.

This clone was observed a single time. The rearrangement joins TRBV5-1 to TRBJ2-7, with unresolved D. V was cut by 3 bases and J by 2 bases, with 9 bases left in between. From germline, CDR1 is SGHRS and CDR2 YFSETQ. The CDR3 is made up of 13 amino acids. Here the CDR3 DNA reads TGCGCCAGCAGCTCCAACGTGCCCTACGAGCAGTACTTC. This codes for CASSSNVPYEQYF. The full variable domain, completed using reference TRBV5-1 and TRBJ2-7, is KAGVTQTPRYLIKTRGQQVTLSCSPISGHRSVSWYQQTPGQGLQFLFEYFSETQRNKGNFPGRFSGRQFSNSRSEMNVSTLELGDSALYLCASSSNVPYEQYFGPGTRLTVT.

This clone has just a few counts. The V call is TRBV7-9, the J call TRBJ2-1; 10 bases are shared with TRBD2. V was clipped by 7 bases and J by 4 bases; unmatched bases: 4. This CDR3 is 14 amino acids long. Germline V gene data show CDR1 as SEHNR and CDR2 as FQNEAQ (reference sequence). The CDR3 bases are TGTGCCAGCACTCAGCGGGAGGGTTACAATGAGCAGTTCTTC. Amino acid sequence: CASTQREGYNEQFF.

The rearrangement joins TRBV15 to TRBJ2-3; D is possibly TRBD2 (5 bases). Germline assignment: CDR1 LNHNV and CDR2 YYDKDF (reference sequence). V lost 3 bases and J 0 bases, leaving 16 bases between the germline ends. The CDR3 has 17 amino acids. This chain's CDR3 is CATSRYRAAPSTDTQYF. The CDR3 DNA reads as TGTGCCACCAGCAGGTACCGAGCGGCCCCGAGCACAGATACGCAGTATTTT.

This chain's CDR3 is CASSYSRVKAQYF. CDR3 in DNA: TGTGCCAGCAGTTACTCTAGAGTAAAGGCGCAGTATTTT. This sequence joins TRBV6-6 and TRBJ2-3; D gene uncertain. CDR3 length equals 13 residues. The ends were cut back, 0 bases at V and 10 bases at J, with 11 bases in the middle. Germline V gene data show CDR1 as MNHNY and CDR2 as SVGAGI (reference sequence).

The sample holds many counts of this clone. The V gene is TRBV6-5, the J gene TRBJ1-2; unclear D gene. The V gene's germline CDR1 is MNHEY and CDR2 SVGAGI. The CDR3 contains 12 residues. Trimming pared 6 bases from V and 7 bases from J, leaving 12 bases between. This chain's CDR3 is CASRFSKGGYTF. CDR3 nucleotides: TGTGCCAGCAGGTTCAGTAAGGGTGGCTACACCTTC.

The V gene is TRBV28, the J gene TRBJ1-1; D might be TRBD1 (6 bases). The germline gives CDR1 MDHEN, CDR2 SYDVKM. The CDR3 spans 15 residues. Trimming removed 5 bases at V and 4 bases at J, with 17 bases between. The CDR3: CASSNVWGRPTEAFF. The CDR3 DNA sequence: TGTGCCAGCAGTAATGTTTGGGGGCGTCCCACTGAAGCTTTCTTT.

The genes are TRBV27 and TRBJ2-6, with D unclear. Trimming pared 5 bases from V and 4 bases from J, leaving 18 bases between. CDR1 MNHEY and CDR2 SMNVEV come from the germline V gene (reference sequence). This CDR3 is 17 amino acids long. The CDR3, as DNA: TGTGCCAGCAGTAAGGATAGCCGACAAGCCGGGGCCAACGTCCTGACTTTC. Translation gives CASSKDSRQAGANVLTF.

CDR3 DNA sequence: TGTGCCAGCAGCTTAGAGGCGAGGACAGGAGGCTCTGGGGCCAACGTCCTGACTTTC. Translation gives CASSLEARTGGSGANVLTF. This rearrangement joins TRBV7-6 to TRBJ2-6; 7 bases line up with TRBD1. V lost 1 base to trimming and J lost 0 bases; unmatched junction nucleotides: 9. The germline CDR1 and CDR2 sequences are SGHVS and FNYEAQ. The CDR3 sequence is 19 residues long.

The chain couples TRBV11-2 to TRBJ1-2; D not certain. V dropped 8 bases and J dropped 4 bases, with 14 bases sitting between them. There are 13 residues in the CDR3. The germline V gene encodes CDR1 SGHAT and CDR2 FQNNGV. CDR3 coding DNA: TGTGCCAGCTCGGAGGGTCAGTCCTATGGCTACACCTTC. It codes for CASSEGQSYGYTF.

In its sample, this clone was seen a few times. The J gene is TRBJ1-4, the V gene TRBV6-6, with D perhaps matching TRBD1 (6 bases). Germline V lookup: CDR1 MNHNY, CDR2 SVGAGI (reference sequence). Trimming removed 5 bases from V and 3 bases from J, with 16 bases in between. This CDR3 is 16 amino acids long. The CDR3 DNA is TGTGCCAGCAGTAAGGACAGCCCGGAAGCTAATGAAAAACTGTTTTTT. Translating it yields CASSKDSPEANEKLFF.

The chain is built from TRBV28 and TRBJ1-1, with 10 bases matching TRBD1. The germline gives CDR1 MDHEN, CDR2 SYDVKM. The CDR3 is 15 residues long. The V gene end was trimmed by 7 bases and the J gene end by 3 bases; junction bases not matched to a gene: 8. CDR3 region: CASIPRTGGYTEAFF. CDR3 DNA: TGTGCCAGCATTCCAAGGACAGGGGGTTACACTGAAGCTTTCTTT.

The chain employs TRBV28 and TRBJ2-7; 7 nucleotides align to TRBD2. V shed 8 bases and J 7 bases; nucleotides not matched to a gene: 11. Germline CDR1 and CDR2: MDHEN and SYDVKM. This CDR3 has 13 amino acids. CDR3 loop: CASSTGGRVEQYF. DNA for the CDR3: TGTGCCAGCTCTACCGGGGGGAGGGTGGAGCAGTACTTC.

The gene calls are TRBV4-1 and TRBJ1-1; a weak D match, TRBD1 (5 bases). The CDR3 extends over 15 amino acids. Germline lookup yields CDR1 MGHRA and CDR2 YSYEKL. Trimming pared 0 bases from V and 4 bases from J, leaving 12 bases between. CDR3 sequence (DNA): TGCGCCAGCAGCCAAGATGGAGTGGGGGGCACTGAAGCTTTCTTT. Translating gives CASSQDGVGGTEAFF.

The chain combines TRBV27 with TRBJ1-2; a weak D match, TRBD1 (6 bases). The V end was cut by 6 bases, the J end by 7 bases, with 15 bases between. This CDR3 comprises 13 residues. Germline V gene sequence: CDR1 MNHEY, CDR2 SMNVEV (reference sequence). Here the CDR3 reads CASSRAGESGYTF. The CDR3 DNA reads as TGTGCCAGCAGCCGGGCAGGGGAGAGTGGCTACACCTTC.

CDR3 bases: TGTGCCAGCAGTTATCTCCCGACAACTATGAACACTGAAGCTTTCTTT. It specifies CASSYLPTTMNTEAFF. This chain joins TRBV6-6 and TRBJ1-1; D is uncertain. The CDR3 has 16 residues. The ends were cut back, 3 bases at V and 0 bases at J, with 14 bases in the middle. Looked up from germline, CDR1 is MNHNY and CDR2 is SVGAGI (reference sequence).

Remarks on this clone: The same CDR3 can be traced to other DNA sequences in this sample. This sequence joins TRBV5-1 and TRBJ2-3; 7 bases map to TRBD2. CDR1 and CDR2 from the germline V gene are SGHRS and YFSETQ. The CDR3 consists of 16 residues. V dropped 0 bases and J dropped 2; count of bases not matched to a gene: 6. The CDR3 bases are TGCGCCAGCAGCTTGGAAGGCCGGGGGGACACAGATACGCAGTATTTT. It translates to CASSLEGRGDTDTQYF.

The V gene is TRBV27, the J gene TRBJ2-5, with 11 positions matching TRBD2. The germline V gene encodes CDR1 MNHEY and CDR2 SMNVEV (reference sequence). The length of the CDR3 is 15 residues. Trimming at V came to 4 bases and at J to 4 bases, leaving 5 bases not matched to a gene. CDR3 amino acids: CASSSLAGVGETQYF. The CDR3 nucleotides are TGTGCCAGCAGTTCACTAGCGGGGGTTGGAGAGACCCAGTACTTC.